These 27 T cell receptor beta chains came from one sample sequenced in a study of beta chain features in type 1 diabetes. Reverse transcription of all isolated RNA meant that expressed TCRB transcripts were sequenced. TCRdb keeps only in-frame clones here, not all; method: immunoSEQ multiplex PCR. This sample carries about 370,000 clones, about 16% of them seen once, and the ten largest clones take approximately 0.02%. Sequencing input: naive CD4+ T cells from blood. Receptors were obtained from a young woman in good health.

J is TRBJ2-7 and V is TRBV6-5, with unresolved D. The CDR3 contains 13 residues. CDR1 MNHEY and CDR2 SVGAGI come from the germline V gene. V shed 5 bases and J shed 0 bases, with 8 bases lying between them. The CDR3 DNA sequence: TGTGCCAGCAGTGCCGGCGGCTCCTACGAGCAGTACTTC. Encoded protein: CASSAGGSYEQYF.

The genes are TRBV28 and TRBJ2-1; TRBD1 aligns across 7 bases. The germline gives CDR1 MDHEN, CDR2 SYDVKM. The CDR3 sequence is 12 residues long. The V gene end was trimmed by 4 bases and the J gene end by 13 bases; junction bases not matched to a gene: 7. The CDR3 DNA is TGTGCCAGCAGTTACATAGACAGGGCCCAGTTCTTC. Residues: CASSYIDRAQFF.

The chain recombines TRBV12-5 with TRBJ2-7; a weak D match, TRBD2 (5 bases). Per the germline V gene, CDR1 is LGHNT and CDR2 is FRNRAP. V was trimmed by 7 bases and J by 3 bases, leaving 16 bases between them. CDR3 length: 14 amino acids. The CDR3, as DNA: TGTGCTAGTGCCCTGGGAGTAGGGATCTACGAGCAGTACTTC. This sequence encodes CASALGVGIYEQYF.

This clone was counted between two and nine times. The chain uses TRBV10-3 and TRBJ2-7; the match to TRBD2 covers 14 bases. Germline CDR1 is ENHRY and CDR2 is SYGVKD. Germline trimming cut 7 bases from V and 7 bases from J; bases unmatched to any gene: 6. The CDR3 consists of 14 residues. This chain's CDR3 is CAITRTSGRREQYF. DNA for the CDR3: TGTGCCATCACCCGGACTAGCGGGAGGCGAGAGCAGTACTTC.

J is TRBJ2-7 and V is TRBV7-2; 7 nucleotides line up with TRBD1. The germline V gene has CDR1 SGHTA and CDR2 FQGNSA. V lost 4 bases to trimming and J lost 3 bases; unmatched junction nucleotides: 6. CDR3 length: 14 amino acids. CDR3 coding DNA: TGTGCCAGCAGCTCTGGACAGGTCCTCTACGAGCAGTACTTC. Amino acids: CASSSGQVLYEQYF.

In its sample, this clone was seen a few times. CDR3 loop: CASSPFPGTGYEQYF. CDR3 DNA: TGCGCCAGCAGCCCTTTTCCCGGGACAGGATACGAGCAGTACTTC. V is TRBV5-1 and J is TRBJ2-7; 8 positions match TRBD1. CDR3 length: 15 residues. J lost 4 bases, V lost 4 bases, and 10 bases had no gene match. The germline CDR1 and CDR2 sequences are SGHRS and YFSETQ.

The gene calls are TRBV7-2 and TRBJ2-7, with D unresolved. Trimming took 1 base from V and 2 from J, leaving 15 bases between them. The CDR3 length is 16 residues. Per the germline V gene, CDR1 is SGHTA and CDR2 is FQGNSA. DNA for the CDR3: TGTGCCAGCAGCTTAGTTCGCCTCCAGGTGGCCTACGAGCAGTACTTC. This encodes CASSLVRLQVAYEQYF.

The CDR3 coding sequence is TGTGCCTGGAGTGGGGTAGCGGGAATTTATAATGAGCAGTTCTTC. The encoded protein is CAWSGVAGIYNEQFF. The chain links TRBV30 to TRBJ2-1; 8 positions agree with TRBD2. V dropped 1 base and J dropped 7; count of bases not matched to a gene: 9. This CDR3 comprises 15 residues. Germline CDR1 and CDR2: GTSNPN and SVGIG (reference sequence). Drawing the rest from reference TRBV30 and TRBJ2-1, the complete variable domain is SQTIHQWPATLVQPVGSPLSLECTVEGTSNPNLYWYRQAAGRGLQLLFYSVGIGQISSEVPQNLSASRPQDRQFILSSKKLLLSDSGFYLCAWSGVAGIYNEQFFGPGTRLTVL.

V and J are TRBV11-1 and TRBJ2-7; possible D gene TRBD1, 5 bases. Germline V gene sequence: CDR1 SGHAT, CDR2 FQDESV (reference sequence). Trimming took 5 bases from V and 0 from J, leaving 11 bases between them. This CDR3 region has 14 residues. The CDR3 loop is CASSLYRSSYEQYF. The CDR3 nucleotides are TGTGCCAGCAGCCTGTACAGGAGCTCCTACGAGCAGTACTTC.

This rearrangement joins TRBV30 to TRBJ2-1; 12 bases align to TRBD2. Trimming cost V 1 base and J 6 bases; bases outside gene matches: 4. Germline V gives CDR1 GTSNPN, CDR2 SVGIG (reference sequence). This CDR3 spans 15 amino acids. DNA of the CDR3: TGTGCCTGGAGTGGACTAGCGGGAGTTTCCAATGAGCAGTTCTTC. It codes for CAWSGLAGVSNEQFF.

This clone has only a few counts. The chain uses TRBV18 and TRBJ1-1; 7 positions match TRBD1. There are 14 residues in the CDR3. J lost 7 bases, V lost 0 bases, and 5 bases had no gene match. Germline V gene data show CDR1 as KGHSH and CDR2 as LQKENI. The CDR3 coding sequence is TGTGCCAGCTCACCACCTCCGACAGGGAATGAAGCTTTCTTT. This encodes CASSPPPTGNEAFF. Full variable domain (remainder filled in from reference TRBV18 and TRBJ1-1): NAGVMQNPRHLVRRRGQEARLRCSPMKGHSHVYWYRQLPEEGLKFMVYLQKENIIDESGMPKERFSAEFPKEGPSILRIQQVVRGDSAAYFCASSPPPTGNEAFFGQGTRLTVV.

This chain joins TRBV19 and TRBJ2-4; possible D gene TRBD1, 6 bases. V lost 5 bases, J lost 0 bases, and 14 bases lay in between. The CDR3 covers 16 residues. Germline CDR1 reads LNHDA; CDR2 reads SQIVND (reference sequence). In nucleotides, the CDR3 is TGTGCCAGTAGTGACCGGGACACACCAGCCAAAAACATTCAGTACTTC. Amino acid sequence: CASSDRDTPAKNIQYF.

This clone occurred a few times. The gene calls are TRBV6-1 and TRBJ2-3, with D unclear. The CDR3 has 16 residues. Trimming shortened V by 2 bases and J by 0 bases, and 12 bases separated the two germline ends. Germline V gives CDR1 MNHNS, CDR2 SASEGT. CDR3 amino acids: CASSEIIAASTDTQYF. In DNA, the CDR3 is TGTGCCAGCAGTGAAATTATCGCGGCTAGCACAGATACGCAGTATTTT.

This clone was counted between two and nine times. This rearrangement joins TRBV5-1 to TRBJ2-1, with D perhaps matching TRBD2 (7 bases). Looked up from germline, CDR1 is SGHRS and CDR2 is YFSETQ. V shed 0 bases and J shed 8 bases, with 18 bases lying between them. The CDR3 covers 16 residues. CDR3 region: CASSLARGARWDEQFF. The CDR3 DNA reads as TGCGCCAGCAGCTTGGCTCGGGGGGCGCGGTGGGATGAGCAGTTCTTC.

This clone was detected only a few times. This chain joins TRBV5-4 and TRBJ2-5; D perhaps matches TRBD1 (6 bases). This CDR3 region has 13 residues. In germline, CDR1 is SGHNT, CDR2 YYREEE (reference sequence). Trimming removed 2 bases from V and 2 bases from J, with 7 bases in between. CDR3 sequence: CASSLQGQETQYF. CDR3 DNA: TGTGCCAGCAGCTTACAGGGTCAAGAGACCCAGTACTTC.

Regarding this clone: The DNA is left out, because the CDR3 cannot be placed on it with certainty; the CDR3 is given as TCRdb lists it. This sequence joins TRBV9 and TRBJ2-3; the D call in the table, TRBD1, was not verified against the DNA. Termini included, the CDR3 measures 16 amino acids. Germline CDR1 is SGDLS and CDR2 is YYNGEE. The CDR3 here is CASSVGPGQGTDTQYF.

The rearrangement joins TRBV7-9 to TRBJ2-2; 9 positions agree with TRBD1. The V and J ends lost 5 bases and 1 base, in that order; junction bases with no gene match: 5. The CDR3 consists of 16 residues. Germline CDR1 is SEHNR and CDR2 is FQNEAQ (reference sequence). The CDR3 loop is CASSLGTGLNTGELFF. The CDR3 bases are TGTGCCAGCAGCCTTGGGACAGGGCTGAACACCGGGGAGCTGTTTTTT. Based on the CDR3 plus reference TRBV7-9 and TRBJ2-2, the full variable domain is DTGVSQNPRHKITKRGQNVTFRCDPISEHNRLYWYRQTLGQGPEFLTYFQNEAQLEKSRLLSDRFSAERPKGSFSTLEIQRTEQGDSAMYLCASSLGTGLNTGELFFGEGSRLTVL.

The sample holds a few counts of this clone. The DNA of the CDR3 is TGTGCCAGTAGATTGACATTCGATCAGCCCCAGCATTTT. Translating gives CASRLTFDQPQHF. J is TRBJ1-5 and V is TRBV19; D gene ambiguous. V was trimmed by 6 bases and J by 5 bases, leaving 11 bases between them. CDR1 and CDR2 from the germline V gene are LNHDA and SQIVND (reference sequence). The CDR3 runs to 13 residues.

The chain couples TRBV28 to TRBJ2-7, with 12 positions matching TRBD2. The CDR3 has 16 amino acids. The J segment lost 2 bases and the V segment lost 1 base, leaving 3 bases of the junction unmatched. Germline V gives CDR1 MDHEN, CDR2 SYDVKM. This CDR3 is CASSLSASGRAYEQYF. The CDR3 nucleotides read TGTGCCAGCAGTTTATCTGCTAGCGGGAGGGCCTACGAGCAGTACTTC.

The gene calls are TRBV11-2 and TRBJ2-1; maybe TRBD2 (5 bases). Germline V gives CDR1 SGHAT, CDR2 FQNNGV. V lost 3 bases to trimming and J lost 0 bases, with 12 bases between them. CDR3 size: 16 residues. The CDR3 protein is CASSFGENLSYNEQFF. DNA for the CDR3: TGTGCCAGCAGCTTCGGGGAAAACCTCTCCTACAATGAGCAGTTCTTC.

This clone came up a few times. The rearrangement joins TRBV29-1 to TRBJ2-7, with D maybe TRBD1 (7 bases). This CDR3 is 15 amino acids long. V was clipped by 4 bases and J by 0 bases, with 16 bases between them. The germline gives CDR1 SQVTM, CDR2 ANQGSEA. CDR3 protein: CSVARGAPFSYEQYF. CDR3 nucleotide sequence: TGCAGCGTTGCCAGGGGGGCGCCCTTCTCCTACGAGCAGTACTTC.

This clone was observed a few times. The chain combines TRBV30 with TRBJ2-3; perhaps TRBD2 as D (5 bases). This CDR3 region has 14 residues. From germline, CDR1 is GTSNPN and CDR2 SVGIG (reference sequence). Trimming left V 2 bases short and J 4 bases short, with 13 bases between. The CDR3 coding sequence is TGTGCCTGGAGTAGAGGGAAGGAGGCAGATACGCAGTATTTT. It yields the protein CAWSRGKEADTQYF.

The chain links TRBV29-1 to TRBJ1-1, with a tentative D call TRBD1 (5 bases). This CDR3 is 13 amino acids long. V lost 2 bases, J lost 1 base, and 8 bases lay in between. The germline gives CDR1 SQVTM, CDR2 ANQGSEA. The CDR3 loop is CSVERGRNTEAFF. CDR3 DNA sequence: TGCAGCGTTGAAAGGGGCCGGAACACTGAAGCTTTCTTT.

The J gene is TRBJ1-1, the V gene TRBV7-8, with D possibly TRBD1 on 5 matching bases. V lost 5 bases and J 5 bases, leaving 18 bases between the germline ends. The CDR3 spans 15 residues. The germline gives CDR1 SGHVS, CDR2 FQNEAQ. CDR3 protein: CASSLEIQGGTEAFF. In DNA form, the CDR3 reads TGTGCCAGCAGCCTAGAAATCCAGGGTGGAACTGAAGCTTTCTTT.

This clone occurred a few times. The chain is built from TRBV30 and TRBJ1-1, with D perhaps TRBD1 (6 bases). Per the germline V gene, CDR1 is GTSNPN and CDR2 is SVGIG (reference sequence). The CDR3 totals 13 residues. V was pared by 4 bases and J by 0 bases, with 9 bases between. CDR3 in amino acids: CAWNEGVNTEAFF. CDR3 nucleotide sequence: TGTGCCTGGAATGAGGGGGTGAACACTGAAGCTTTCTTT.

The genes are TRBV13 and TRBJ2-7, with a weak D call TRBD2 (6 bases). V lost 5 bases and J lost 12, with 20 bases in between. The CDR3 is 13 residues long. The V gene's germline CDR1 is PRHDT and CDR2 FYEKMQ (reference sequence). The CDR3 sequence: CASSAQTVTGGYF. The CDR3 DNA is TGTGCCAGCAGCGCCCAGACGGTCACCGGGGGGTACTTC.

V and J are TRBV7-3 and TRBJ2-3; 7 nucleotides line up with TRBD2. V trimming: 5 bases; J trimming: 2 bases; junction bases outside the gene matches: 16. Per germline, CDR1 SGHTA and CDR2 FQGTGA. This CDR3 contains 18 residues. This chain's CDR3 is CASSPIKISGPSTDTQYF. As DNA, the CDR3 is TGTGCCAGCAGCCCAATCAAGATTAGCGGGCCTTCCACAGATACGCAGTATTTT.